A selection of T cell receptor beta chains follows, all from one sample in a study of early T cells in non-severe SARS-CoV-2 infection. TCRdb processed the 5' RACE reads anew with MiXCR; each CDR3 protein has one entry. This table has fewer than 30,000 distinct CDR3 sequences, roughly 4.2% appearing once. The source material was whole blood. These receptors came from an adult who was a healthcare worker with PCR-confirmed SARS-CoV-2 infection or an uninfected control (not recorded which). The CDR3 runs from the conserved cysteine through the conserved F or W. A D gene is named only where the DNA matches it firmly. Some rows have no size entry. The others give once, few or many, or a class for an expanded clone.

>TRBV20-1|-|TRBD2|TRBJ2-3
CSARDPGTSAPDTQYF
TGCAGTGCTAGAGATCCGGGTACTAGCGCGCCAGATACGCAGTATTTT
>TRBV6-1|-|-|TRBJ2-1
CASSVSEQFF
TGTGCCAGCAGTGTAAGTGAGCAGTTCTTC
>TRBV6-2/TRBV6-3|many|-|TRBJ2-1
CASSLAAEYNEQFF
TGTGCCAGCAGTTTAGCGGCGGAATACAATGAGCAGTTCTTC
>TRBV20-1|many|-|TRBJ1-2
CSARVRAPGGYTF
TGCAGTGCTCGGGTCCGGGCACCAGGCGGCTACACCTTC
>TRBV7-3|-|-|TRBJ2-2
CASSLSVTGELFF
TGTGCCAGCAGCTTGTCCGTCACCGGGGAGCTGTTTTTT
>TRBV18|few|-|TRBJ1-1
CASSPRDDTEAFF
TGTGCCAGCTCACCCAGGGACGACACTGAAGCTTTCTTT
>TRBV5-1|few|TRBD1|TRBJ2-7
CASSLEPGTGNDEQYF
TGCGCCAGCAGCTTGGAACCCGGGACAGGTAACGACGAGCAGTACTTC
>TRBV2|many|-|TRBJ1-2
CASRPLDYGYTF
TGTGCCAGCAGGCCCCTGGACTATGGCTACACCTTC
>TRBV7-7|few|-|TRBJ2-2
CASFDTGELFF
TGTGCTAGCTTCGACACCGGGGAGCTGTTTTTT
>TRBV2|few|TRBD1|TRBJ1-1
CASSVQGGNTEAFF
TGTGCCAGCAGCGTACAGGGGGGGAACACTGAAGCTTTCTTT
>TRBV25-1|many|TRBD1|TRBJ2-3
CASRRTGQGRDTQYF
TGTGCCAGCAGACGAACGGGACAGGGCAGAGATACGCAGTATTTT
>TRBV12-3/TRBV12-4|-|TRBD1|TRBJ1-6
CASSFNGQGLSPLHF
TGTGCCAGCAGTTTTAACGGACAGGGTTTGTCACCCCTCCACTTT
>TRBV11-3|few|-|TRBJ2-2
CASSLGAVNTGELFF
TGTGCCAGCAGCTTAGGAGCAGTGAACACCGGGGAGCTGTTTTTT
>TRBV5-1|many|-|TRBJ2-2
CASSFGGRGSGELFF
TGCGCCAGCAGCTTCGGGGGGCGCGGGTCCGGGGAGCTGTTTTTT
>TRBV7-3|many|-|TRBJ2-1
CASTSGESNEQFF
TGTGCCAGCACCTCCGGGGAATCCAATGAGCAGTTCTTC
>TRBV6-2/TRBV6-3|many|-|TRBJ2-5
CASSYAGKETQYF
TGTGCCAGCAGTTACGCCGGAAAAGAGACCCAGTACTTC
>TRBV4-3|many|-|TRBJ2-2
CASSQEGTANTGELFF
TGCGCCAGCAGCCAAGAGGGGACTGCGAACACCGGGGAGCTGTTTTTT
>TRBV7-2|-|-|TRBJ2-7
CASTKHPGRGPSGEQYF
TGTGCCAGCACGAAACACCCTGGGCGGGGCCCCTCGGGTGAGCAGTACTTC
>TRBV7-2|many|-|TRBJ1-5
CASSLAGWRINQPQHF
TGTGCCAGCAGCTTAGCTGGTTGGCGGATCAATCAGCCCCAGCATTTT
>TRBV5-4|few|-|TRBJ1-2
CASSVGDLGLYGYTF
TGTGCCAGCAGCGTAGGGGACTTGGGCCTCTATGGCTACACCTTC
>TRBV4-1|many|-|TRBJ1-4
CASSQDPGRAEKLFF
TGCGCCAGCAGCCAGGACCCCGGACGGGCTGAAAAACTGTTTTTT
>TRBV21-1|many|-|TRBJ1-2
CASSPSSQGNSRGYTF
TGTGCCAGCAGCCCCTCTAGCCAGGGAAACTCTCGAGGCTACACCTTC
>TRBV24-1|medium-sized|-|TRBJ2-1
CATSGFGTNNEQFF
TGTGCCACCAGTGGATTCGGGACAAACAATGAGCAGTTCTTC